These 20 T cell receptor beta chains came from one sample sequenced in a study of beta chain features in type 1 diabetes. Expressed TCRB transcripts were sequenced after all isolated RNA was converted to cDNA. Clones were sequenced by immunoSEQ multiplex PCR, and TCRdb holds only the in-frame ones, with some missing. The sample has 330,000 or so clones; around 20% are singletons. Sequenced material: naive CD4+ T cells from blood. The receptors here all came from a woman aged 18-30 years in good health.

The V gene is TRBV18, the J gene TRBJ2-1, with 7 bases aligning to TRBD2. Germline V gene data show CDR1 as KGHSH and CDR2 as LQKENI. The CDR3 has 14 amino acids. V was pared by 4 bases and J by 8 bases, with 8 bases of the junction left unmatched. The CDR3 nucleotides are TGTGCCAGCTCACTCCGGGGCGGGAGTGATGAGCAGTTCTTC. It encodes CASSLRGGSDEQFF. Filled out from reference TRBV18 and TRBJ2-1, the complete variable domain reads NAGVMQNPRHLVRRRGQEARLRCSPMKGHSHVYWYRQLPEEGLKFMVYLQKENIIDESGMPKERFSAEFPKEGPSILRIQQVVRGDSAAYFCASSLRGGSDEQFFGPGTRLTVL.

This clone was detected a few times. The chain joins TRBV7-2 to TRBJ2-7; no clear D gene. Germline-derived CDR1 and CDR2 are SGHTA and FQGNSA. The CDR3 sequence is 14 residues long. V gave up 4 bases and J gave up 1 base, with 11 bases separating them. The CDR3 nucleotides read TGTGCCAGCAGCTCACCCGGGTTATCCTACGAGCAGTACTTC. It specifies CASSSPGLSYEQYF.

This clone was observed a few times. This rearrangement joins TRBV7-9 to TRBJ2-6; D gene ambiguous. Germline V lookup: CDR1 SEHNR, CDR2 FQNEAQ (reference sequence). This CDR3 is built from 15 residues. The V end lost 5 bases, the J end lost 1 base, and 9 bases lay between the germline ends. DNA for the CDR3: TGTGCCAGCAGCCCGACCGGGTCTGGGGCCAACGTCCTGACTTTC. Protein sequence: CASSPTGSGANVLTF.

This clone showed up just a few times. This chain joins TRBV30 and TRBJ2-1; D not resolved. V was pared by 0 bases and J by 7 bases, with 7 bases between. The CDR3 consists of 12 residues. The germline V gene encodes CDR1 GTSNPN and CDR2 SVGIG (reference sequence). CDR3 sequence reads: CAWSVNGNEQFF. DNA of the CDR3: TGTGCCTGGAGTGTAAACGGTAATGAGCAGTTCTTC.

This clone has just a few counts. The chain joins TRBV10-3 to TRBJ2-2; 10 bases match TRBD1. This CDR3 region has 15 residues. The germline gives CDR1 ENHRY, CDR2 SYGVKD. V gave up 10 bases and J gave up 0 bases; unmatched junction bases: 5. This CDR3 reads CATEGQGTNTGELFF. The CDR3 region has the DNA TGTGCCACCGAGGGACAGGGGACGAACACCGGGGAGCTGTTTTTT.

V usage is TRBV5-1 and J usage is TRBJ2-2; D not certain. Germline CDR1 is SGHRS and CDR2 is YFSETQ. V was trimmed by 2 bases and J by 2 bases, leaving 10 bases between them. The CDR3 contains 15 residues. This chain's CDR3 is CASSFDFSNTGELFF. The CDR3 DNA reads as TGCGCCAGCAGCTTTGACTTCTCTAACACCGGGGAGCTGTTTTTT.

This clone was found a few times. The J gene is TRBJ1-2, the V gene TRBV7-9, with TRBD1 matching over 9 bases. CDR1 SEHNR and CDR2 FQNEAQ come from the germline V gene (reference sequence). V lost 4 bases and J lost 4; bases outside the gene matches: 4. The CDR3 consists of 14 residues. CDR3 in amino acids: CASSSQGAVYGYTF. CDR3 sequence (DNA): TGTGCCAGCAGCTCACAGGGGGCGGTCTATGGCTACACCTTC.

V is TRBV4-1 and J is TRBJ2-1; 9 nucleotides align to TRBD1. The V gene end was trimmed by 7 bases and the J gene end by 6 bases; junction bases not matched to a gene: 10. This CDR3 is built from 15 residues. CDR1 is MGHRA, CDR2 YSYEKL, per germline. The CDR3 protein is CASTLRQGETNEQFF. CDR3 sequence (DNA): TGCGCCAGCACCCTAAGACAGGGGGAGACCAATGAGCAGTTCTTC.

The J gene is TRBJ2-7, the V gene TRBV7-3, with 11 positions matching TRBD2. Per germline, CDR1 SGHTA and CDR2 FQGTGA. The CDR3 covers 17 residues. Trimming at V came to 5 bases and at J to 2 bases, leaving 11 bases not matched to a gene. The CDR3 here is CASSAPQTSGSAYEQYF. The CDR3 nucleotides are TGTGCCAGCAGCGCACCTCAAACTAGCGGGAGTGCCTACGAGCAGTACTTC.

This rearrangement joins TRBV12-5 to TRBJ1-2; D is undetermined. Deletions cut 7 bases from V and 2 bases from J, with 11 bases between. CDR1 and CDR2 (germline): LGHNT, FRNRAP. The CDR3 is 13 amino acids. Written as DNA, the CDR3 is TGTGCTAGTGTCCGGACTGAGAACTATGGCTACACCTTC. Translation: CASVRTENYGYTF.

The CDR3 bases are TGTGCCAGCAGCTTAGGGAGATGGGACATTCAGTACTTC. It specifies CASSLGRWDIQYF. V is TRBV5-6 and J is TRBJ2-4; tentatively, D is TRBD2 (5 bases). Trimming left V 2 bases short and J 8 bases short, with 11 bases between. The CDR3 has 13 residues. The germline V gene encodes CDR1 SGHDT and CDR2 YYEEEE.

This clone has only a few counts. V and J are TRBV2 and TRBJ2-5; D not resolved. This CDR3 has 12 residues. Germline CDR1 reads SNHLY; CDR2 reads FYNNEI. The V end was cut by 6 bases, the J end by 0 bases, with 5 bases between. CDR3 residues: CASRDYQETQYF. For the CDR3, the DNA is TGTGCCAGCAGAGACTACCAAGAGACCCAGTACTTC.

This sequence joins TRBV4-1 and TRBJ1-6; TRBD1 might be the D (6 bases). V was trimmed by 0 bases and J by 11 bases, leaving 17 bases between them. The CDR3 is made up of 16 amino acids. Germline V gene lookup returns CDR1 MGHRA and CDR2 YSYEKL. CDR3 loop: CASSQEWGPTGTPLHF. CDR3 DNA: TGCGCCAGCAGCCAAGAGTGGGGGCCCACGGGGACACCCCTCCACTTT.

Turning to this clone: The identical CDR3 is also encoded by other nucleotide sequences in the sample. The chain carries TRBV30 and TRBJ1-1; D call uncertain. This CDR3 spans 13 amino acids. Trimming removed 1 base at V and 0 bases at J, with 6 bases between. Germline-derived CDR1 and CDR2 are GTSNPN and SVGIG (reference sequence). The CDR3 region has the DNA TGTGCCTGGAGTGGACACCTGAACACTGAAGCTTTCTTT. It specifies CAWSGHLNTEAFF.

This chain joins TRBV7-9 and TRBJ2-1, with 8 bases that match TRBD1. The CDR3 consists of 15 residues. V lost 2 bases and J lost 10; bases outside the gene matches: 10. Germline V gene data show CDR1 as SEHNR and CDR2 as FQNEAQ (reference sequence). Here the CDR3 reads CASSLWTGKASEQFF. DNA for the CDR3: TGTGCCAGCAGCTTATGGACAGGGAAGGCCTCGGAGCAGTTCTTC.

J is TRBJ2-7 and V is TRBV4-2, with 8 nucleotides matching TRBD2. Per germline, CDR1 LGHNA and CDR2 YNFKEQ. The CDR3 spans 19 residues. V gave up 3 bases and J gave up 2 bases; unmatched junction bases: 18. CDR3 in DNA: TGTGCCAGCAGCCAGTGGGGTATCCTAGCGGGTAGTCAGGCCTACGAGCAGTACTTC. It yields the protein CASSQWGILAGSQAYEQYF.

The chain joins TRBV7-9 to TRBJ2-5, with 7 bases fitting TRBD1. The CDR3 runs to 15 residues. J was trimmed by 5 bases and V by 4 bases; bases with no gene match: 10. Germline V gene data show CDR1 as SEHNR and CDR2 as FQNEAQ (reference sequence). The CDR3 DNA sequence: TGTGCCAGCAGCTCCTCCGGGACAGCATCCGAGACCCAGTACTTC. Residues: CASSSSGTASETQYF.

The chain uses TRBV7-2 and TRBJ2-5; D perhaps matches TRBD2 (6 bases). The germline V gene has CDR1 SGHTA and CDR2 FQGNSA. Trimming left V 5 bases short and J 6 bases short, with 19 bases between. CDR3 length: 15 residues. The CDR3 coding sequence is TGTGCCAGCAGCCTCTCCGGGACTCACGTACAGACCCAGTACTTC. Amino acid sequence: CASSLSGTHVQTQYF.

This clone came up a few times. V and J are TRBV5-1 and TRBJ1-1; TRBD1 matches at 10 bases. The CDR3 loop spans 15 amino acids. The germline CDR1 and CDR2 sequences are SGHRS and YFSETQ. With 3 bases clipped from V and 3 bases from J, the junction kept 5 bases outside the gene matches. CDR3 region: CASSSTGTGDTEAFF. The CDR3 DNA follows: TGCGCCAGCAGCTCTACCGGGACAGGGGACACTGAAGCTTTCTTT.

This clone was detected only a few times. This chain links TRBV30 with TRBJ2-3; perhaps TRBD2 as D (5 bases). Germline assignment: CDR1 GTSNPN and CDR2 SVGIG (reference sequence). This CDR3 spans 15 amino acids. Trimming took off 1 base at V and 0 bases at J, with 11 bases between the two ends. CDR3 bases: TGTGCCTGGAGTGGCGGGTCATACAGCACAGATACGCAGTATTTT. Protein: CAWSGGSYSTDTQYF.